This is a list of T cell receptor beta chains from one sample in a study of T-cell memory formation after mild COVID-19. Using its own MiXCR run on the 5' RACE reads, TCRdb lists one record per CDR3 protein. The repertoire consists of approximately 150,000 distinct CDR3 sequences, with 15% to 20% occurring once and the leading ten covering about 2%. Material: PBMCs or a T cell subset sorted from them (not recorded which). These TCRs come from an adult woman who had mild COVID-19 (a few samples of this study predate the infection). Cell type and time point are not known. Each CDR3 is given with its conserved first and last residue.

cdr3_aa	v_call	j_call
CASSLGTGIETQYF	TRBV12-3/TRBV12-4	TRBJ2-5
CASRPRGQVYNEQFF	TRBV7-8	TRBJ2-1
CASTPGQNNSPLHF	TRBV5-1	TRBJ1-6
CASTRGTGFNEQFF	TRBV5-1	TRBJ2-1
CASSEVGRSQYF	TRBV25-1	TRBJ2-3
CASSRSRAVGEQYF	TRBV19	TRBJ2-7
CSLAGGPGDTQYF	TRBV29-1	TRBJ2-3
CASRAGTSYNSPLHF	TRBV12-3/TRBV12-4	TRBJ1-6
CASSQGRGTRSYEQYF	TRBV3-1	TRBJ2-7
CASSFFSGTDTQYF	TRBV7-9	TRBJ2-3
CASSLAQGGHQPQHF	TRBV11-2	TRBJ1-5
CASSSGRINEQFF	TRBV25-1	TRBJ2-1
CSVAPTPTGTGSEQYF	TRBV29-1	TRBJ2-7
CATSRDRLYGYTF	TRBV15	TRBJ1-2
CASRRTGVDTEAFF	TRBV7-9	TRBJ1-1
CASSSYDEQFF	TRBV12-3/TRBV12-4	TRBJ2-1
CATSRVGETQYF	TRBV15	TRBJ2-5
CASSLAGVNEQFF	TRBV5-1	TRBJ2-1
CASSDQQGVRGTDTQYF	TRBV7-6	TRBJ2-3
CASSFWGTSGRRQKETQYF	TRBV7-6	TRBJ2-5
CASSIDTYTGELFF	TRBV5-1	TRBJ2-2
CASSLGWAGGELFF	TRBV5-1	TRBJ2-2
CAWSVQWGLAGKEQFF	TRBV30	TRBJ2-1
CSAASLAGVLHEQYF	TRBV20-1	TRBJ2-7
CSALGQNNYGYTF	TRBV20-1	TRBJ1-2
CASSSQAGGPYNEQFF	TRBV7-2	TRBJ2-1
CASSLGAGSYQETQYF	TRBV7-9	TRBJ2-5
CASSRIQGDRNQPQHF	TRBV4-1	TRBJ1-5
CASSQWGEAFF	TRBV19	TRBJ1-1
CASSLGYQPQHF	TRBV5-6	TRBJ1-5
CASSWGTSGRGEQYF	TRBV7-2	TRBJ2-7
CASSLGGGAGKDTQYF	TRBV5-1	TRBJ2-3
CASSTQTEGLTQHF	TRBV2	TRBJ1-5
CASSLGHNYGYTF	TRBV5-6	TRBJ1-2
CATSERGPGELFF	TRBV24-1	TRBJ2-2
CSAQGQGPAGEQYF	TRBV29-1	TRBJ2-7
CASSPPAVTDTQYF	TRBV18	TRBJ2-3
CASSRRVGGSDNEQFF	TRBV4-3	TRBJ2-1
CASSRTSGSRNEQFF	TRBV7-2	TRBJ2-1
CASSLDQQANQPQHF	TRBV7-9	TRBJ1-5
CSVGTPQNTGELFF	TRBV29-1	TRBJ2-2
CASSLGGSKNYGYTF	TRBV12-3/TRBV12-4	TRBJ1-2